Sequencing of this T cell receptor (beta chain) was carried out in a study of blood T cell repertoires in COVID-19. TCRdb keeps only in-frame clones here, not all; method: immunoSEQ multiplex PCR. In the table there are 150,000 or so clones, 65% to 85% of which are singletons. Comments on this clone: The junction departs from the called germline gene at one end, perhaps through a read error.

The CDR3 runs 14 residues. The germline V gene encodes CDR1 SGDLS and CDR2 YYNGEE. The chain has TRBV9 and TRBJ1-6, with D perhaps TRBD1 (6 bases). The source is a woman aged 60 to 75 with acute or convalescent COVID-19. Sample: peripheral blood. The CDR3 sequence is CASSSQGYSSPLHF. CDR3 in DNA: TGTGCCAGCAGCTCTCAGGGGTATAGTTCACCCCTCCACTTT. Full variable domain (rest looked up from reference TRBV9 and TRBJ1-6): DSGVTQTPKHLITATGQRVTLRCSPRSGDLSVYWYQQSLDQGLQFLIQYYNGEERAKGNILERFSAQQFPDLHSELNLSSLELGDSALYFCASSSQGYSSPLHFGNGTRLTVT.